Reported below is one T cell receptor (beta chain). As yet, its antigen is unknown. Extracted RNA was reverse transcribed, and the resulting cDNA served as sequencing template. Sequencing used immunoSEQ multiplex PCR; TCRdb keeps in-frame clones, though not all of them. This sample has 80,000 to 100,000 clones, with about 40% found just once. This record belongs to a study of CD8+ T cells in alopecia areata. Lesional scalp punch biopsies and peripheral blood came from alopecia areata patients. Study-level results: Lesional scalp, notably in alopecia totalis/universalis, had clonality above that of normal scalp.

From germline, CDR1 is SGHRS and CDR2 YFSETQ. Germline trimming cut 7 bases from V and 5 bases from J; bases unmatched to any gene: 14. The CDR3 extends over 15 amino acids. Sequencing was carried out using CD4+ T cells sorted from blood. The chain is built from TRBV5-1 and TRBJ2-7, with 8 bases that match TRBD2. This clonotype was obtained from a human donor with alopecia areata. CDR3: CASLPRSGSFDEQYF. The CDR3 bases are TGCGCCAGCCTCCCCCGAAGCGGGAGTTTCGACGAGCAGTACTTC.